The clone carrying this T cell receptor beta chain was recorded a few times. The sample originates from a study of identical twins. Template switching supplied a universal primer site; unique molecular identifiers were carried on the cDNA. Each CDR3 protein is one row after TCRdb ran MiXCR on the 5' RACE reads. Seen here are under 800,000 distinct CDR3 sequences, around 20% observed once, and the top ten hold about 4.3%. The CDR3 loop spans 12 amino acids. Germline lookup yields CDR1 DFQATT and CDR2 SNEGSKA (reference sequence). Trimming left V 7 bases short and J 3 bases short, with 11 bases between. The sample was also reused in another study, on T cells expressing NK-cell markers.

The sequence was collected from a woman younger than 35 in good health. The sequenced sample was PBMCs. V usage is TRBV20-1 and J usage is TRBJ2-3, with D perhaps assigned TRBD1 or TRBD2 (5 bases each). CDR3 amino acids: CSGGGLTDTQYF. The CDR3 DNA is TGCAGTGGGGGCGGGTTGACAGATACGCAGTATTTT.